Below, 19 T cell receptor beta chains from the same sample are listed, as sequenced in a study of blood T cells in healthy people across ages. Combining a sample-barcoded 5' primer with a J-beta primer mix, a second PCR ran for roughly 6 to 12 cycles. TCRdb passed the 5' RACE reads through MiXCR, listing each CDR3 protein once. The repertoire holds some 1,500,000 distinct CDR3 sequences, with roughly 43% as singletons. The sequenced sample was blood. The receptors originated from a woman between 18 and 29 years old in good health.

The CDR3 is CASSQKRAGGTGNTIYF. CDR3 bases: TGCGCCAGCAGCCAAAAACGGGCCGGAGGGACTGGAAACACCATATATTTT. The V call is TRBV4-3, the J call TRBJ1-3, with unresolved D. This CDR3 has 17 amino acids. V lost 2 bases, J lost 2 bases, and 16 bases lay in between. The germline V gene has CDR1 LGHNA and CDR2 YSLEER.

V gene TRBV14 combines with J gene TRBJ1-2, with 7 bases identical to TRBD1. After removal of 0 bases from V and 4 bases from J, the junction contained 14 bases not matched to a gene. The germline V gene encodes CDR1 SGHDN and CDR2 FVKESK. CDR3 length equals 18 residues. The CDR3 loop reads CASSQDAGQIKISYGYTF. The CDR3 nucleotides are TGTGCCAGCAGCCAAGATGCGGGACAGATAAAAATTTCCTATGGCTACACCTTC.

The V and J genes are TRBV7-9 and TRBJ2-3, with D possibly matching TRBD1 (7 bases). This CDR3 comprises 17 residues. Germline V lookup: CDR1 SEHNR, CDR2 FQNEAQ (reference sequence). Trimming shortened V by 1 base and J by 4 bases, and 18 bases separated the two germline ends. CDR3: CASSLGGGGQRADTQYF. The CDR3 DNA is TGTGCCAGCAGCTTAGGGGGTGGGGGACAGCGGGCAGATACGCAGTATTTT.

This sequence joins TRBV9 and TRBJ2-1, with TRBD2 identical over 9 bases. Looked up from germline, CDR1 is SGDLS and CDR2 is YYNGEE. CDR3 length: 19 amino acids. The trim removed 0 bases at V and 0 bases at J, leaving 10 bases unmatched. The CDR3 DNA follows: TGTGCCAGCAGCGTAGAATTCGGGCTAGCGGGGCCCTCCTACAATGAGCAGTTCTTC. Translating gives CASSVEFGLAGPSYNEQFF.

As to this clonotype: This is likely a read error, given that the CDR3 carries no conserved phenylalanine or tryptophan at its end. The chain recombines TRBV6-6 with TRBJ2-5; 7 bases match TRBD1. The CDR3 contains 14 residues. Germline-derived CDR1 and CDR2 are MNHNY and SVGAGI (reference sequence). The CDR3: CTSSRDSWRETQYS. Written as DNA, the CDR3 is TGTACCAGCAGTAGGGACAGTTGGAGAGAGACCCAGTACTCC.

The rearrangement joins TRBV6-2 or TRBV6-3 to TRBJ2-5; D is ambiguous. CDR1 and CDR2 (germline): MNHEY, SVGEGT. Trimming took 6 bases from V and 2 from J, leaving 13 bases between them. This CDR3 has 14 residues. CDR3 residues: CASSPVDKQETQYF. CDR3 bases: TGTGCCAGCAGCCCTGTGGATAAACAAGAGACCCAGTACTTC.

The genes are TRBV15 and TRBJ2-2; D call uncertain. V lost 0 bases, J lost 4 bases, and 6 bases lay in between. Germline V gives CDR1 LNHNV, CDR2 YYDKDF (reference sequence). The CDR3 runs to 14 residues. The CDR3 region has the DNA TGTGCCACCAGCAGAGATAGGGTCACCGGGGAGCTGTTTTTT. It encodes CATSRDRVTGELFF.

This clonotype was counted a few times. The chain uses TRBV24-1 and TRBJ2-3; D not resolved. There are 14 residues in the CDR3. The V gene's germline CDR1 is KGHDR and CDR2 SFDVKD. Trimming removed 4 bases at V and 0 bases at J, with 7 bases between. CDR3 sequence reads: CATSDAASTDTQYF. CDR3 nucleotide sequence: TGTGCCACCAGTGACGCCGCTAGCACAGATACGCAGTATTTT.

The V and J genes are TRBV5-1 and TRBJ1-5; maybe TRBD1 (6 bases). The ends were cut back, 4 bases at V and 3 bases at J, with 11 bases in the middle. The germline gives CDR1 SGHRS, CDR2 YFSETQ. This CDR3 contains 14 residues. The CDR3 protein is CASSPAGVNQPQHF. The CDR3 DNA is TGCGCCAGCAGCCCGGCAGGGGTCAATCAGCCCCAGCATTTT.

The chain combines TRBV27 with TRBJ2-7; possible D gene TRBD1, 5 bases. The CDR3 runs to 15 residues. V lost 2 bases to trimming and J lost 0 bases, with 11 bases between them. In germline, CDR1 is MNHEY, CDR2 SMNVEV (reference sequence). The chain's CDR3 is CASSLNRKSSYEQYF. CDR3 nucleotide sequence: TGTGCCAGCAGTTTAAACAGGAAGAGCTCCTACGAGCAGTACTTC.

The rearrangement uses TRBV12-3 or TRBV12-4 and TRBJ1-3; D uncertain. The CDR3 consists of 15 residues. Trimming pared 2 bases from V and 1 base from J, leaving 9 bases between. This CDR3 reads CASSLYSSSGNTIYF. The CDR3 coding sequence is TGTGCCAGCAGTTTATACAGTTCGTCTGGAAACACCATATATTTT.

The rearrangement uses TRBV15 and TRBJ2-5, with D perhaps matching TRBD1 (6 bases). V was clipped by 1 base and J by 1 base, with 16 bases between them. Germline CDR1 LNHNV, CDR2 YYDKDF (reference sequence). CDR3 length: 17 amino acids. This CDR3 is CATSRVGTGKGQETQYF. In DNA, the CDR3 is TGTGCCACCAGCAGAGTGGGAACAGGGAAGGGCCAAGAGACCCAGTACTTC.

This clonotype was seen a single time. The chain joins TRBV7-2 to TRBJ2-7; 9 bases align to TRBD2. The CDR3 consists of 15 residues. CDR1 is SGHTA and CDR2 is FQGNSA in the germline V gene. J was trimmed by 0 bases and V by 3 bases; bases with no gene match: 3. The CDR3 region has the DNA TGTGCCAGCAGCTTTAGCGGGAGCGTCTCCTACGAGCAGTACTTC. This encodes CASSFSGSVSYEQYF.

Comment on this clonotype: One end of the junction does not line up with germline, which may come from a read error. This chain connects TRBV7-9 to TRBJ1-1, with D unclear. CDR3 size: 14 residues. Germline CDR1 reads SEHNR; CDR2 reads FQNEAQ (reference sequence). The CDR3, as DNA: TGTGCCGGCAGCTCTCGAGAGGATAGGACTGAAGCTTTCTTT. It specifies CAGSSREDRTEAFF.

This clonotype was counted many times. The chain couples TRBV7-9 to TRBJ1-5; D uncertain. The CDR3 loop spans 15 amino acids. V was pared by 1 base and J by 4 bases, with 11 bases between. Germline V gives CDR1 SEHNR, CDR2 FQNEAQ (reference sequence). CDR3 sequence: CASSLVGQINQPQHF. The CDR3 region has the DNA TGTGCCAGCAGCTTAGTCGGGCAGATAAATCAGCCCCAGCATTTT.

The CDR3 DNA reads as TGTGCCATCAGTGAGGCGGGACTAGCGGTTGGAGGGAACATTCAGTACTTC. It yields the protein CAISEAGLAVGGNIQYF. The gene calls are TRBV10-3 and TRBJ2-4; 11 bases map to TRBD2. The V gene's germline CDR1 is ENHRY and CDR2 SYGVKD. The CDR3 runs to 17 residues. The V segment lost 2 bases and the J segment 7 bases; nucleotides outside the gene matches: 10.

This clonotype was detected once. The chain uses TRBV15 and TRBJ1-6, with no clear D. This CDR3 spans 17 amino acids. Germline V gene lookup returns CDR1 LNHNV and CDR2 YYDKDF (reference sequence). V dropped 2 bases and J dropped 10 bases, with 21 bases sitting between them. The CDR3: CATSRPQMSGPESPLHF. Written as DNA, the CDR3 is TGTGCCACCAGCAGACCCCAAATGAGTGGCCCGGAATCACCCCTCCACTTT.

This CDR3 reads CASSPLDTVGHTEAFF. The CDR3 DNA reads as TGTGCCAGCTCACCACTAGACACCGTGGGACACACTGAAGCTTTCTTT. The gene calls are TRBV18 and TRBJ1-1, with a possible D match to TRBD1 (5 bases). The germline V gene encodes CDR1 KGHSH and CDR2 LQKENI. Between the trimmed V and J ends, which lost 1 base and 3 bases, there was a span of 15 bases. The CDR3 is made up of 16 amino acids. Complete variable domain (other parts from reference TRBV18 and TRBJ1-1): NAGVMQNPRHLVRRRGQEARLRCSPMKGHSHVYWYRQLPEEGLKFMVYLQKENIIDESGMPKERFSAEFPKEGPSILRIQQVVRGDSAAYFCASSPLDTVGHTEAFFGQGTRLTVV.

This clonotype was seen a few times. The V call is TRBV28, the J call TRBJ1-5, with 10 positions matching TRBD1. The ends lost 5 bases at V and 1 base at J; junction bases unmatched: 11. The CDR3 covers 18 residues. Germline-derived CDR1 and CDR2 are MDHEN and SYDVKM. The CDR3 coding sequence is TGTGCCAGCAGTCTCCCGGGACAGGGGCATGCGAGCAATCAGCCCCAGCATTTT. This gives the protein CASSLPGQGHASNQPQHF.